In this sample, the clone carrying this T cell receptor (beta chain) turned up a few times. The CDR3 loop spans 13 amino acids. V lost 5 bases to trimming and J lost 10 bases; unmatched junction nucleotides: 6. The germline V gene encodes CDR1 SGHTA and CDR2 FQGNSA. This record belongs to a study of CD39 and CD103 CD8 tumor-infiltrating T cells. Only in-frame clones appear in the TCRdb table, and some are missing; sequencing was by immunoSEQ multiplex PCR. The sample has over 800 clones; around 36% are singletons. The chain uses TRBV7-2 and TRBJ2-2, with 8 bases identical to TRBD2. The sequence came from a human donor with melanoma. The material sequenced was CD39- CD103- CD8+ T cells sorted from the tumor. The subset denotes: CD103-CD39- double-negative CD45RA- CD8 T cells. Here the CDR3 reads CASSEFGGEELFF. The CDR3 DNA is TGTGCCAGCAGCGAGTTCGGGGGGGAGGAGCTGTTTTTT.